This TCR beta chain emerged from a study of blood T cell repertoires in COVID-19. The CDR3 is 11 amino acids. CDR1 and CDR2 (germline): LGHDT, YNNKEL (reference sequence). The V end lost 7 bases, the J end lost 8 bases, and 9 bases lay between the germline ends. The method was immunoSEQ multiplex PCR; TCRdb's version includes in-frame clones alone and lacks a portion of them. The sample includes around 340,000 clones, approximately 86% of them seen just once. The V call is TRBV3-1 (or the pseudogene TRBV3-2), the J call TRBJ2-1; D is unclear. This TCR was recovered from a woman aged 55 to 70 with COVID-19, enrolled during active disease. The source material was peripheral blood. CDR3 DNA sequence: TGTGCCAGCACAGACCAGGATGAGCAGTTCTTC. Its protein product is CASTDQDEQFF.